These 21 T cell receptor beta chains originate from one sample sequenced in a study of T cell repertoires in cytomegalovirus infection (dated by TCRdb to 2018 to 2020). For sequencing, an Illumina HiSeq 1500 was employed. TCRdb trimmed public reads at Q25 via fastp, called clones via MiXCR and kept in-frame beta chains. All rows with the same CDR3 protein become a single entry with the most common DNA and genes. This sample holds about 250,000 distinct CDR3 sequences; around 6.4% were observed only once. Of the sample, roughly 6% falls within the top ten clones. The sequencing sample was made of PBMCs. All receptors come from a human donor in good health (CMV status not recorded). Some clones in this sample may be carry-over from other donors' samples.

This clonotype was seen ten or more times. The chain links TRBV6-2 or TRBV6-3 to TRBJ1-5; the match to TRBD1 covers 8 bases. The J segment lost 7 bases and the V segment lost 5 bases, leaving 1 base of the junction unmatched. The CDR3 covers 12 residues. Germline V gene lookup returns CDR1 MNHEY and CDR2 SVGEGT. The CDR3 spells CASSHRGQPQHF. CDR3 nucleotides: TGTGCCAGCAGTCACAGGGGGCAGCCCCAGCATTTT.

In its sample, this clonotype was seen many times. The genes are TRBV28 and TRBJ1-4; tentatively, D is TRBD1 (6 bases). The CDR3 is 15 residues long. Germline CDR1 is MDHEN and CDR2 is SYDVKM. Trimming pared 2 bases from V and 3 bases from J, leaving 10 bases between. CDR3 sequence: CASSLQGHPNEKLFF. The CDR3 nucleotides read TGTGCCAGCAGTTTACAGGGGCACCCTAATGAAAAACTGTTTTTT. The whole variable domain, filled in from reference TRBV28 and TRBJ1-4, reads DVKVTQSSRYLVKRTGEKVFLECVQDMDHENMFWYRQDPGLGLRLIYFSYDVKMKEKGDIPEGYSVSREKKERFSLILESASTNQTSMYLCASSLQGHPNEKLFFGSGTQLSVL.

This chain joins TRBV29-1 and TRBJ1-2; no clear D gene. Germline assignment: CDR1 SQVTM and CDR2 ANQGSEA. The CDR3 is 14 amino acids. Trimming took 4 bases from V and 2 from J, leaving 14 bases between them. For the CDR3, the DNA is TGCAGCGTTGGACGGTCTGAAGGAAACTATGGCTACACCTTC. It is translated as CSVGRSEGNYGYTF. Variable domain in full (rest from reference TRBV29-1 and TRBJ1-2): SAVISQKPSRDICQRGTSLTIQCQVDSQVTMMFWYRQQPGQSLTLIATANQGSEATYESGFVIDKFPISRPNLTFSTLTVSNMSPEDSSIYLCSVGRSEGNYGYTFGSGTRLTVV.

The chain combines TRBV28 with TRBJ2-7, with TRBD1 as a possible D gene (6 bases). This CDR3 comprises 16 residues. Trimming removed 4 bases from V and 4 bases from J, with 20 bases in between. Germline V gives CDR1 MDHEN, CDR2 SYDVKM. Here the CDR3 DNA reads TGTGCCAGCAGTTCCTTTGGCCGCAGGGGAGTTTACGAGCAGTACTTC. Its translation: CASSSFGRRGVYEQYF.

This clonotype was seen at least ten times. This CDR3 reads CASSLFPTASSYNEQFF. The CDR3 coding sequence is TGTGCCAGCAGCCTCTTCCCGACAGCTAGCTCCTACAATGAGCAGTTCTTC. V and J are TRBV6-1 and TRBJ2-1, with D maybe TRBD1 (5 bases). V lost 6 bases to trimming and J lost 0 bases, with 18 bases between them. Germline CDR1 MNHNS, CDR2 SASEGT. The CDR3 covers 17 residues.

This clonotype occurred many times. J is TRBJ2-2 and V is TRBV5-1, with TRBD2 identical over 10 bases. Germline values: CDR1 SGHRS, CDR2 YFSETQ. CDR3 length: 15 residues. Trimming at V came to 1 base and at J to 7 bases, leaving 4 bases not matched to a gene. For the CDR3, the DNA is TGCGCCAGCAGCTTGATGCTAGCGGGGGACGGGGAGCTGTTTTTT. It codes for CASSLMLAGDGELFF.

This clonotype was counted only a few times. The genes are TRBV28 and TRBJ1-1, with D perhaps TRBD1 (6 bases). The CDR3 length is 13 residues. Germline V gene sequence: CDR1 MDHEN, CDR2 SYDVKM. With 7 bases removed from V and 4 bases from J, the gap between germline ends came to 13 bases. The CDR3 bases are TGTGCCAGCAAATTCAGGGGCGGCACTGAAGCTTTCTTT. Translating gives CASKFRGGTEAFF.

This chain uses TRBV19 with TRBJ1-6, with 7 bases fitting TRBD1. The V segment lost 4 bases and the J segment 0 bases; nucleotides outside the gene matches: 3. Germline CDR1 is LNHDA and CDR2 is SQIVND (reference sequence). The CDR3 consists of 16 residues. The CDR3 loop is CASSRDSSSYNSPLHF. Here the CDR3 DNA reads TGTGCCAGTAGTAGGGACAGTAGCTCCTATAATTCACCCCTCCACTTT.

Only a few counts were recorded for this clonotype. The rearrangement joins TRBV20-1 to TRBJ1-5; 8 bases line up with TRBD1. The CDR3 extends over 15 amino acids. V shed 4 bases and J 5 bases; nucleotides not matched to a gene: 10. CDR1 is DFQATT and CDR2 is SNEGSKA in the germline V gene (reference sequence). For the CDR3, the DNA is TGCAGTGCTAAGCCCGACAGGGGTGGGGATCAGCCCCAGCATTTT. As protein: CSAKPDRGGDQPQHF.

In its sample, this clonotype was seen many times. The chain links TRBV7-2 to TRBJ1-5, with 8 bases identical to TRBD1. Germline loops: CDR1 SGHTA, CDR2 FQGNSA. The V segment lost 6 bases and the J segment 2 bases; nucleotides outside the gene matches: 18. This CDR3 region has 19 residues. The CDR3 DNA reads as TGTGCCAGCAGTAACCCCGGGAACAGGGGGTGGGGAGGCAATCAGCCCCAGCATTTT. Its protein is CASSNPGNRGWGGNQPQHF.

This chain links TRBV10-3 with TRBJ1-4; D remains ambiguous. The CDR3 spans 16 residues. V was cut by 5 bases and J by 0 bases, with 13 bases left in between. Germline lookup yields CDR1 ENHRY and CDR2 SYGVKD. CDR3 coding DNA: TGTGCCATCAGTTCCCCACCCGGGACAACTAATGAAAAACTGTTTTTT. It codes for CAISSPPGTTNEKLFF.

This clonotype was detected ten times or more. The chain links TRBV7-8 to TRBJ1-5; D is perhaps TRBD1 (5 bases). Trimming stripped 3 bases from V and 13 bases from J, with 13 bases between. Per germline, CDR1 SGHVS and CDR2 FQNEAQ. This CDR3 has 12 residues. Written as DNA, the CDR3 is TGTGCCAGCAGCTTCCACTGGGACGTTCAGCATTTT. Protein product: CASSFHWDVQHF. Based on the CDR3 plus reference TRBV7-8 and TRBJ1-5, the full variable domain is GAGVSQSPRYKVAKRGQDVALRCDPISGHVSLFWYQQALGQGPEFLTYFQNEAQLDKSGLPSDRFFAERPEGSVSTLKIQRTQQEDSAVYLCASSFHWDVQHFGDGTRLSIL.

This clonotype was picked up many times. V usage is TRBV6-2 or TRBV6-3 and J usage is TRBJ2-2, with D uncertain. Germline loops: CDR1 MNHEY, CDR2 SVGEGT. V lost 8 bases to trimming and J lost 4 bases, with 11 bases between them. The CDR3 totals 13 residues. The CDR3 DNA follows: TGTGCCAGCTGGTTGCGGAGCACCGGGGAGCTGTTTTTT. This sequence encodes CASWLRSTGELFF.

This clonotype has at least ten counts. J is TRBJ2-2 and V is TRBV5-1; D is undetermined. This CDR3 has 14 residues. Trimming pared 0 bases from V and 7 bases from J, leaving 10 bases between. Germline CDR1 reads SGHRS; CDR2 reads YFSETQ. The DNA of the CDR3 is TGCGCCAGCAGCTTGGTCATAACGGGCGGGGAGCTGTTTTTT. Residues: CASSLVITGGELFF.

This clonotype was recorded many times. The V call is TRBV20-1, the J call TRBJ1-1, with D maybe TRBD1 (5 bases). V lost 0 bases, J lost 5 bases, and 10 bases lay in between. CDR1 and CDR2 (germline): DFQATT, SNEGSKA (reference sequence). CDR3 size: 13 residues. The CDR3 loop reads CSARDQGRTEAFF. In nucleotides, the CDR3 is TGCAGTGCTAGAGACCAGGGAAGGACTGAAGCTTTCTTT.

This clonotype was counted at least ten times. This CDR3 reads CSARPGRYNSPLHF. CDR3 nucleotide sequence: TGCAGTGCTAGACCCGGGCGGTATAATTCACCCCTCCACTTT. This chain joins TRBV20-1 and TRBJ1-6, with no clear D. Deletions cut 2 bases from V and 4 bases from J, with 9 bases between. The germline V gene encodes CDR1 DFQATT and CDR2 SNEGSKA (reference sequence). This CDR3 is built from 14 residues.

This clonotype was observed many times. The gene calls are TRBV14 and TRBJ2-6; D call uncertain. The CDR3 extends over 14 amino acids. Germline-derived CDR1 and CDR2 are SGHDN and FVKESK. V shed 4 bases and J shed 0 bases, with 4 bases lying between them. The CDR3 bases are TGTGCCAGCAGCCGATTCTCTGGGGCCAACGTCCTGACTTTC. Protein sequence: CASSRFSGANVLTF.

This clonotype was seen repeatedly, ten times or more. The J gene is TRBJ2-5, the V gene TRBV7-2; 11 nucleotides match TRBD2. CDR3 size: 14 residues. J gave up 3 bases and V 4 bases, and 1 base lay outside the gene matches. CDR1 and CDR2 (germline): SGHTA, FQGNSA. The DNA of the CDR3 is TGTGCCAGCAGCTCTAGCGGGGGGAAAGAGACCCAGTACTTC. Amino acid sequence: CASSSSGGKETQYF.

This clonotype has just a few counts. J is TRBJ1-2 and V is TRBV18; D is possibly TRBD1 (6 bases). Trimming took 3 bases from V and 0 from J, leaving 8 bases between them. CDR1 and CDR2 from the germline V gene are KGHSH and LQKENI. The CDR3 totals 14 residues. The CDR3 DNA follows: TGTGCCAGCTCACCGGACAGTCCTAACTATGGCTACACCTTC. Amino acids: CASSPDSPNYGYTF.

This clonotype was counted at least ten times. The chain uses TRBV7-8 and TRBJ2-1, with 13 nucleotides matching TRBD2. Trimming at V came to 3 bases and at J to 6 bases, leaving 5 bases not matched to a gene. Germline V gene sequence: CDR1 SGHVS, CDR2 FQNEAQ. CDR3 size: 16 residues. CDR3 nucleotides: TGTGCCAGCAGCTTTCGGACTAGCGGGGGCCCCAATGAGCAGTTCTTC. The encoded protein is CASSFRTSGGPNEQFF.

This clonotype has at least ten counts. The chain joins TRBV12-3 or TRBV12-4 to TRBJ1-1; D is ambiguous. With 6 bases removed from V and 1 base from J, the gap between germline ends came to 9 bases. The CDR3 spans 13 residues. The CDR3 protein is CASRLLRNTEAFF. CDR3 bases: TGTGCCAGCAGATTGCTGCGGAACACTGAAGCTTTCTTT.